This is a list of T cell receptor beta chains from one sample in a study of cytotoxic CD8 clonotypes in ibrutinib-treated CLL. Generated by immunoSEQ multiplex PCR, the TCRdb table keeps only in-frame clones and is missing some. The table has just over 35,000 clones, 71% seen once. The specimen comprised PBMCs, sampled at disease progression, from a patient treated with ibrutinib. The origin of the receptors is a human donor with chronic lymphocytic leukemia. Each CDR3 is given with its conserved first and last residue. The order of the fields is D gene, J gene, clone size, V gene, CDR3 protein, CDR3 DNA. D genes are given only for firm matches. A clone size is listed for some rows: how often the clone was seen (once, few, many), or a class if it is expanded.

d_gene: TRBD1; j_gene: TRBJ2-6; abundance: -; v_gene: TRBV27; CDR3aa: CASSLGNDRGGPGANVLTF; CDR3nt: TGTGCCAGCAGTTTAGGGAACGACAGGGGGGGACCTGGGGCCAACGTCCTGACTTTC
d_gene: -; j_gene: TRBJ1-5; abundance: -; v_gene: TRBV19; CDR3aa: CASSISFGQPQHF; CDR3nt: TGTGCCAGTAGTATTAGTTTTGGCCAGCCCCAGCATTTT
d_gene: -; j_gene: TRBJ1-1; abundance: -; v_gene: TRBV19; CDR3aa: CASSPRTRTEAFF; CDR3nt: TGTGCCAGTAGTCCCCGCACGAGGACTGAAGCTTTCTTT
d_gene: -; j_gene: TRBJ2-1; abundance: -; v_gene: TRBV7-9; CDR3aa: CASSPGGSSYNEQFF; CDR3nt: TGTGCCAGCAGCCCAGGGGGGAGCTCCTACAATGAGCAGTTCTTC
d_gene: -; j_gene: TRBJ1-2; abundance: -; v_gene: TRBV19; CDR3aa: CASSTGTSLYGYTF; CDR3nt: TGTGCCAGTAGTACCGGGACATCGCTCTATGGCTACACCTTC
d_gene: -; j_gene: TRBJ2-7; abundance: -; v_gene: TRBV5-3; CDR3aa: CARSLRDPDEQYF; CDR3nt: TGTGCCAGAAGCTTGCGGGACCCGGACGAGCAGTACTTC
d_gene: -; j_gene: TRBJ2-5; abundance: once; v_gene: TRBV11-2; CDR3aa: CASTQRGYQETQYF; CDR3nt: TGTGCCAGCACCCAACGGGGATACCAAGAGACCCAGTACTTC
d_gene: -; j_gene: TRBJ1-1; abundance: once; v_gene: TRBV18; CDR3aa: CASSRGIGPTEAFF; CDR3nt: TGTGCCAGCTCACGAGGGATTGGGCCCACTGAAGCTTTCTTT
d_gene: -; j_gene: TRBJ1-2; abundance: few; v_gene: TRBV10-3; CDR3aa: CAISEQATNYGYTF; CDR3nt: TGTGCCATCAGTGAACAGGCTACTAACTATGGCTACACCTTC
d_gene: -; j_gene: TRBJ1-6; abundance: few; v_gene: TRBV10-3; CDR3aa: CATSEGIGISPLHF; CDR3nt: TGTGCCACCTCCGAGGGGATAGGGATTTCACCCCTCCACTTT
d_gene: -; j_gene: TRBJ2-6; abundance: -; v_gene: TRBV4-1; CDR3aa: CASSQDPSGANVLTF; CDR3nt: TGCGCCAGCAGCCAAGATCCGTCCGGGGCCAACGTCCTGACTTTC
d_gene: -; j_gene: TRBJ1-2; abundance: few; v_gene: TRBV6-1; CDR3aa: CASSEPPGRNMNTF; CDR3nt: TGTGCCAGCAGTGAACCGCCGGGCCGGAATATGAACACCTTC
d_gene: TRBD1; j_gene: TRBJ1-3; abundance: -; v_gene: TRBV9; CDR3aa: CASSVDRAGNTIYF; CDR3nt: TGTGCCAGCAGCGTTGACAGGGCTGGAAACACCATATATTTT
d_gene: -; j_gene: TRBJ2-7; abundance: -; v_gene: TRBV16; CDR3aa: CASSQRTYEQYF; CDR3nt: TGTGCCAGCAGCCAACGGACCTACGAGCAGTACTTC
d_gene: -; j_gene: TRBJ1-2; abundance: many; v_gene: TRBV5-1; CDR3aa: CASSPNEGLGYTF; CDR3nt: TGCGCCAGCAGCCCGAACGAAGGGCTGGGCTACACCTTC
d_gene: TRBD2; j_gene: TRBJ2-7; abundance: few; v_gene: TRBV9; CDR3aa: CASSVGVAGAGEQYF; CDR3nt: TGTGCCAGCAGCGTAGGAGTAGCGGGGGCGGGCGAGCAGTACTTC
d_gene: -; j_gene: TRBJ2-1; abundance: -; v_gene: TRBV11-3; CDR3aa: CARKSFREQFF; CDR3nt: TGTGCCCGCAAAAGTTTTCGGGAGCAGTTCTTC
d_gene: -; j_gene: TRBJ1-3; abundance: -; v_gene: TRBV9; CDR3aa: CASSVDHMGGSGNTIYF; CDR3nt: TGTGCCAGCAGCGTAGACCATATGGGAGGCTCTGGAAACACCATATATTTT
d_gene: -; j_gene: TRBJ1-1; abundance: -; v_gene: TRBV7-9; CDR3aa: CASSRRGGSGTEAFF; CDR3nt: TGTGCCAGCAGCCGACGGGGGGGTTCTGGCACTGAAGCTTTCTTT
d_gene: TRBD2; j_gene: TRBJ2-3; abundance: once; v_gene: TRBV14; CDR3aa: CASSQASGGLTDTQYF; CDR3nt: TGTGCCAGCAGCCAAGCTAGCGGGGGGCTCACAGATACGCAGTATTTT
d_gene: -; j_gene: TRBJ1-1; abundance: -; v_gene: TRBV7-8; CDR3aa: CASSQTGNTEAFF; CDR3nt: TGTGCCAGCAGCCAGACGGGGAACACTGAAGCTTTCTTT
d_gene: TRBD1; j_gene: TRBJ1-1; abundance: -; v_gene: TRBV4-1; CDR3aa: CASSQEVTGGWTEAFF; CDR3nt: TGCGCCAGCAGCCAAGAGGTGACAGGGGGGTGGACTGAAGCTTTCTTT
d_gene: -; j_gene: TRBJ2-6; abundance: -; v_gene: TRBV5-1; CDR3aa: CASSPNLGITGANVLTF; CDR3nt: TGCGCCAGCAGCCCCAACCTCGGAATAACTGGGGCCAACGTCCTGACTTTC
d_gene: -; j_gene: TRBJ1-3; abundance: many; v_gene: TRBV5-1; CDR3aa: CASSLGGGSLSGNTIYF; CDR3nt: TGCGCCAGCAGCTTGGGTGGCGGCTCACTCTCTGGAAACACCATATATTTT